This is a list of T cell receptor beta chains from one sample in a study of blood T cell repertoires in COVID-19. Here immunoSEQ multiplex PCR was the method, and the copy in TCRdb shows in-frame clones only, minus some. The data hold approximately 300,000 clones, with 90% to 95% observed a single time. The sequenced sample was PBMCs or T cells enriched from blood (not recorded which). The receptor source for this set is a woman younger than 45 who had been exposed to COVID-19. Both conserved end residues are part of each CDR3. Fields, in order: clone size, V gene, J gene, D gene, CDR3 protein, CDR3 DNA. A D gene is named only where the DNA matches it firmly. The size entry is marked missing in some rows and otherwise reads once, few, many or a size class.

>.|TRBV20-1|TRBJ1-5|.
CSASAGVRSNQPQHF
TGCAGTGCTAGTGCGGGGGTGAGAAGCAATCAGCCCCAGCATTTT
>.|TRBV4-2|TRBJ1-2|TRBD1
CASSHQKTGNNYGYTF
TGTGCCAGCAGCCACCAGAAGACAGGGAACAACTATGGCTACACCTTC
>.|TRBV5-4|TRBJ1-1|.
CASSFPEGLREDTEAFF
TGTGCCAGCAGCTTCCCCGAGGGGCTAAGGGAGGACACTGAAGCTTTCTTT
>.|TRBV19|TRBJ2-5|.
CASSLGQGSGETQYF
TGTGCCAGTAGTCTAGGCCAGGGAAGTGGAGAGACCCAGTACTTC
>once|TRBV4-1|TRBJ1-2|.
CASSQETTRDIYGYTF
TGCGCCAGCAGCCAAGAGACCACTAGGGACATCTATGGCTACACCTTC
>.|TRBV7-7|TRBJ1-1|TRBD1
CASSLVGGQINTEAFF
TGTGCCAGCAGCTTAGTGGGGGGACAGATTAACACTGAAGCTTTCTTT
>.|TRBV27|TRBJ1-1|.
CASTLTGGSTEAFF
TGTGCCAGCACCCTAACGGGGGGCTCCACTGAAGCTTTCTTT
>.|TRBV5-1|TRBJ1-2|.
CASSLQVLHGYTF
TGCGCCAGCAGCTTACAGGTCCTCCATGGCTACACCTTC
>few|TRBV19|TRBJ1-2|TRBD1
CASAQGQGYGYTF
TGTGCCAGTGCGCAGGGACAGGGTTATGGCTACACCTTC
>.|TRBV19|TRBJ2-7|TRBD1
CASSRGQGTSYEQYF
TGTGCCAGTAGTCGCGGACAGGGGACCTCCTACGAGCAGTACTTC
>.|TRBV7-2|TRBJ2-3|TRBD2
CASTPGGLTDTQYF
TGTGCCAGCACCCCGGGGGGGCTGACAGATACGCAGTATTTT
>once|TRBV9|TRBJ1-6|TRBD1
CASSQAGTGSPLHF
TGTGCCAGCAGTCAGGCCGGGACAGGGTCACCCCTCCACTTT